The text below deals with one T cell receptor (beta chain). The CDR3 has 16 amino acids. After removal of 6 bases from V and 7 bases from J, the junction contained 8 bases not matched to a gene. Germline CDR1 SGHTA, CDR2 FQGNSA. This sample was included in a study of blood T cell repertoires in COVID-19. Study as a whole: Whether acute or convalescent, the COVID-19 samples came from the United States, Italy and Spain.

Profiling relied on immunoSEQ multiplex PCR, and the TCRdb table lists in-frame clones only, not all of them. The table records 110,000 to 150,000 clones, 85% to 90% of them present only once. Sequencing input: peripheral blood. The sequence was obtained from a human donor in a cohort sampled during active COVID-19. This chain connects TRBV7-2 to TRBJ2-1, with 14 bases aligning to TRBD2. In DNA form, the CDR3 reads TGTGCCAGCAGGACTAGCGGGAGGGGAGCTCGTAATGAGCAGTTCTTC. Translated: CASRTSGRGARNEQFF.